Listed below are T cell receptor beta chains from one sample, sequenced in a study of response to subunit inactivated influenza vaccine. TCRdb passed the RT-PCR reads through MiXCR, listing each CDR3 protein once. In the table there are about 500,000 distinct CDR3 sequences, approximately 13% of which are singletons. The specimen comprised PBMCs from blood, sampled 45 days after vaccination. These receptor sequences come from a man in his forties or fifties who received an inactivated influenza vaccine. Both conserved end residues are part of each CDR3. The D gene is left open where the match is weak. Expanded clones get a size class; other rows say once, few or many, or leave the size out.

.,TRBV5-1,TRBJ2-1,many,CASSLEGGSYNEQFF,TGTGCCAGCAGTTTAGAGGGGGGATCCTACAATGAGCAGTTCTTC
.,TRBV19,TRBJ2-7,many,CASSIQDSYEQYF,TGTGCCAGTAGTATACAGGACTCCTACGAGCAGTACTTC
TRBD1,TRBV29-1,TRBJ2-2,once,CSVRQGTGELFF,TGCAGCGTTCGACAGGGTACCGGGGAGCTGTTTTTT
.,TRBV28,TRBJ2-5,.,CASTNVFGGQGQETQYF,TGTGCCTCCACCAACGTTTTCGGGGGGCAAGGGCAAGAGACCCAGTACTTC
TRBD1,TRBV24-1,TRBJ2-1,.,CATSGTGGADRHIEQFF,TGTGCCACCTCCGGGACAGGGGGCGCAGATCGCCACATTGAGCAGTTCTTC
TRBD2,TRBV15,TRBJ2-7,few,CATTLGGRSTDEQYF,TGTGCCACCACCTTGGGCGGGAGGAGTACCGACGAGCAGTACTTC
.,TRBV7-9,TRBJ1-4,few,CASIGSTNEKLFF,TGTGCCAGTATCGGGTCAACTAATGAAAAACTGTTTTTT
.,TRBV7-2,TRBJ2-1,few,CASSLSVGAISEQFF,TGTGCCAGCAGCTTAAGCGTCGGGGCCATCAGTGAGCAGTTCTTC
.,TRBV29-1,TRBJ1-2,.,CSAWEGYGYTF,TGCAGCGCCTGGGAGGGCTATGGCTACACCTTC
.,TRBV5-1,TRBJ2-1,many,CASSVRLGRGNEQFF,TGCGCCAGCAGCGTCCGTTTGGGCCGGGGAAATGAGCAGTTCTTC
.,TRBV20-1,TRBJ1-1,.,CSASWDFGGAEAFF,TGCAGTGCTAGTTGGGATTTCGGGGGCGCTGAAGCTTTCTTT
.,TRBV28,TRBJ1-2,.,CASSTVNYGYTF,TGTGCCAGCAGTACCGTCAATTATGGCTACACCTTC
TRBD1,TRBV5-1,TRBJ1-6,many,CASSPGGGSYNSPLHF,TGCGCCAGCAGCCCAGGGGGGGGTTCCTATAATTCACCCCTCCACTTT
TRBD1,TRBV10-3,TRBJ2-4,few,CAISESGTGDGIAKNIQYF,TGTGCCATCAGTGAATCCGGGACAGGGGACGGAATAGCCAAAAACATTCAGTACTTC
TRBD2,TRBV11-2,TRBJ2-3,many,CASSSLKRGTDTQYF,TGTGCCAGCAGCTCCCTTAAGCGGGGGACAGATACGCAGTATTTT
.,TRBV27,TRBJ2-7,.,CASSSLWAEGEQYF,TGTGCCAGCAGCAGCCTGTGGGCGGAGGGCGAGCAGTACTTC
.,TRBV11-2,TRBJ2-1,few,CASSLVSGGGEQFF,TGTGCCAGCAGCTTAGTTTCTGGGGGAGGTGAGCAGTTCTTC
.,TRBV20-1,TRBJ2-5,few,CSAMSGQETQYF,TGCAGTGCTATGAGTGGCCAAGAGACCCAGTACTTC
.,TRBV20-1,TRBJ2-7,.,CSARASASYEQYF,TGCAGTGCTAGAGCAAGCGCCTCCTACGAGCAGTACTTC
TRBD1,TRBV7-9,TRBJ1-2,few,CASSELTGTGDYGYTF,TGTGCCAGCAGCGAATTAACCGGGACAGGGGACTATGGCTACACCTTC
.,TRBV5-6,TRBJ2-1,few,CASSLEIHNEQFF,TGTGCCAGCAGCTTGGAGATCCACAATGAGCAGTTCTTC
.,TRBV20-1,TRBJ2-7,.,CSARDPVARPGEQYF,TGCAGTGCTAGAGATCCTGTCGCTCGGCCGGGGGAGCAGTACTTC
.,TRBV4-2,TRBJ1-4,.,CASSPGAGTNEKLFF,TGTGCCAGCAGCCCTGGGGCAGGGACAAATGAAAAACTGTTTTTT
.,TRBV11-1,TRBJ2-5,.,CASSPRRAVVQETQYF,TGTGCCAGCAGCCCGCGGCGTGCAGTAGTGCAAGAGACCCAGTACTTC
.,TRBV9,TRBJ2-5,once,CASSVAGGNGETQYF,TGTGCCAGCAGCGTAGCCGGGGGTAATGGAGAGACCCAGTACTTC
TRBD2,TRBV29-1,TRBJ2-1,many,CSVVGLAGGAYNEQFF,TGCAGCGTCGTCGGACTAGCGGGGGGCGCATACAATGAGCAGTTCTTC
.,TRBV20-1,TRBJ1-4,.,CSAREDNRGGEKLFF,TGCAGTGCTAGAGAGGACAACCGGGGGGGTGAAAAACTGTTTTTT
TRBD2,TRBV4-3,TRBJ2-2,.,CASSQEISGRETGELFF,TGCGCCAGCAGCCAAGAGATCAGCGGGAGGGAAACCGGGGAGCTGTTTTTT
TRBD1,TRBV5-4,TRBJ2-4,few,CASSRGQAKNIQYF,TGTGCCAGCAGCCGGGGACAGGCCAAAAACATTCAGTACTTC
TRBD2,TRBV20-1,TRBJ2-7,.,CSATSGPSYNEQYF,TGCAGTGCTACTAGCGGTCCTTCCTACAATGAGCAGTACTTC
.,TRBV29-1,TRBJ2-5,few,CSGARRGDGETQYF,TGCAGCGGAGCCCGACGAGGGGACGGAGAGACCCAGTACTTC
.,TRBV20-1,TRBJ2-7,many,CSARDLGYEQYF,TGCAGTGCTAGAGATCTCGGCTACGAGCAGTACTTC
.,TRBV30,TRBJ2-7,few,CAWSVLGTTEQYF,TGTGCCTGGAGTGTACTGGGAACAACCGAGCAGTACTTC
.,TRBV28,TRBJ2-3,.,CASTHVVGSPTDTQYF,TGTGCCAGCACCCACGTGGTAGGCAGCCCTACAGATACGCAGTATTTT
.,TRBV7-2,TRBJ2-2,.,CASSLEGTLTGELFF,TGTGCCAGCAGCTTAGAGGGGACCCTCACCGGGGAGCTGTTTTTT
.,TRBV19,TRBJ1-5,.,CASSISREGSNQPQHF,TGTGCCAGTAGTATAAGCAGGGAAGGAAGCAATCAGCCCCAGCATTTT
.,TRBV7-3,TRBJ2-1,.,CASSLTPIAGNEQFF,TGTGCCAGCAGCTTAACCCCTATCGCAGGCAATGAGCAGTTCTTC
TRBD1,TRBV10-3,TRBJ1-3,few,CAISGQGADGGNTIYF,TGTGCCATCAGCGGACAGGGGGCGGATGGAGGAAACACCATATATTTT
TRBD1,TRBV20-1,TRBJ1-1,.,CSATYRGFATEAFF,TGCAGTGCTACCTACAGGGGTTTTGCCACTGAAGCTTTCTTT
.,TRBV7-8,TRBJ2-7,.,CASSEGPSYEQYF,TGTGCCAGCAGCGAGGGACCGTCCTACGAGCAGTACTTC
.,TRBV10-1,TRBJ1-1,few,CASSEASEAFF,TGCGCCAGCAGTGAAGCCTCTGAAGCTTTCTTT
TRBD1,TRBV29-1,TRBJ1-6,.,CSARQGSVNSPLHF,TGCAGCGCACGACAGGGAAGCGTCAATTCACCCCTCCACTTT
TRBD1,TRBV6-2/TRBV6-3,TRBJ2-7,.,CASSWDRLLEQYF,TGTGCCAGCAGTTGGGACAGACTTCTCGAGCAGTACTTC
TRBD2,TRBV7-2,TRBJ2-3,few,CASSSEAGGPDTQYF,TGTGCCAGCAGCTCAGAAGCGGGGGGACCAGATACGCAGTATTTT
.,TRBV9,TRBJ2-7,few,CASSASGGEGYEQYF,TGTGCCAGCAGCGCCTCGGGCGGAGAGGGCTACGAGCAGTACTTC
.,TRBV28,TRBJ2-7,few,CASSSIRAEQYF,TGTGCCAGCAGTTCCATAAGGGCCGAGCAGTACTTC
.,TRBV6-5,TRBJ2-1,few,CASSYKRGGYNEQFF,TGTGCCAGCAGTTACAAGAGGGGGGGGTACAATGAGCAGTTCTTC
.,TRBV2,TRBJ2-5,.,CASTSGFQETQYF,TGTGCCAGCACGTCAGGGTTCCAAGAGACCCAGTACTTC
.,TRBV6-5,TRBJ2-7,few,CASSYSPMRASYEQYF,TGTGCCAGCAGTTACTCTCCCATGAGGGCCTCCTACGAGCAGTACTTC
TRBD1,TRBV5-1,TRBJ1-1,.,CASSTLTGAFTEAFF,TGCGCCAGCAGCACGTTGACAGGGGCGTTCACTGAAGCTTTCTTT
.,TRBV7-8,TRBJ2-1,many,CASSETSGAYNEQFF,TGTGCCAGCAGCGAAACTAGTGGGGCCTACAATGAGCAGTTCTTC
.,TRBV7-9,TRBJ1-4,few,CASSPTGGEKLFF,TGTGCCAGCAGCCCAACTGGGGGGGAAAAACTGTTTTTT
TRBD1,TRBV27,TRBJ2-7,many,CASSGVGTGAYEQYF,TGTGCCAGCAGTGGGGTTGGGACAGGGGCCTACGAGCAGTACTTC
TRBD1,TRBV7-9,TRBJ2-7,few,CASSLDYRGDEQYF,TGTGCCAGCAGCTTAGACTACAGGGGCGACGAGCAGTACTTC
TRBD2,TRBV4-3,TRBJ2-3,.,CASSQWSSGGRTDTQYF,TGCGCCAGCAGCCAATGGTCTAGCGGGGGTCGTACAGATACGCAGTATTTT